A single sample is the source of the 32 T cell receptor beta chains below, sequenced in a study of memory CD4+ T cells and cytomegalovirus serostatus. Assay: immunoSEQ multiplex PCR; the TCRdb copy retains only in-frame clones and omits some. The repertoire has tens of thousands of clones, 70% to 80% of them found once; the top ten carry roughly 1.7%. Single viable CD3+CD4+CD8-CD45RO+ cells were sorted as the memory CD4+ T cells. The sample comprised memory CD4+ T cells from blood. These TCRs come from an adult in good health and CMV-seronegative.

This clone is a singleton in its sample. This chain links TRBV4-3 with TRBJ1-4; 7 nucleotides match TRBD1. The CDR3 has 16 amino acids. The germline CDR1 and CDR2 sequences are LGHNA and YSLEER. The V and J ends lost 5 bases and 6 bases, in that order; junction bases with no gene match: 12. CDR3 in DNA: TGCGCCAGCAGCTTCTCAGGGGGTCTTGCCTATGAAAAACTGTTTTTT. It translates to CASSFSGGLAYEKLFF.

The chain links TRBV7-2 to TRBJ1-2; D is unresolved. V lost 5 bases and J lost 6, with 13 bases in between. Germline CDR1 is SGHTA and CDR2 is FQGNSA. CDR3 length: 13 amino acids. CDR3 in amino acids: CASSAYINNGYTF. CDR3 DNA: TGTGCCAGCAGCGCCTACATCAATAATGGCTACACCTTC. The whole variable domain, filled in from reference TRBV7-2 and TRBJ1-2, reads GAGVSQSPSNKVTEKGKDVELRCDPISGHTALYWYRQSLGQGLEFLIYFQGNSAPDKSGLPSDRFSAERTGGSVSTLTIQRTQQEDSAVYLCASSAYINNGYTFGSGTRLTVV.

V and J are TRBV7-2 and TRBJ2-2, with D possibly matching TRBD1 (6 bases). Trimming took 5 bases from V and 3 from J, leaving 13 bases between them. From germline, CDR1 is SGHTA and CDR2 FQGNSA. CDR3 length: 15 residues. CDR3 loop: CASSRDRTDTGELFF. Here the CDR3 DNA reads TGTGCCAGCAGCCGAGATAGGACAGACACCGGGGAGCTGTTTTTT.

This clone has only a few counts. The chain uses TRBV6-1 and TRBJ1-2; TRBD1 might be the D (5 bases). Germline V lookup: CDR1 MNHNS, CDR2 SASEGT. This CDR3 spans 14 amino acids. Deletions cut 7 bases from V and 2 bases from J, with 14 bases between. This chain's CDR3 is CASTSSAGNYGYTF. In DNA, the CDR3 is TGTGCCAGCACCTCCAGTGCAGGGAACTATGGCTACACCTTC.

The CDR3 here is CASSAQGSGNTIYF. In DNA, the CDR3 is TGTGCCAGCAGCGCACAGGGGTCTGGAAACACCATATATTTT. V is TRBV5-4 and J is TRBJ1-3, with TRBD1 identical over 7 bases. Trimming took 4 bases from V and 1 from J; bases not matched to a gene: 2. The CDR3 length is 14 residues. Per germline, CDR1 SGHNT and CDR2 YYREEE (reference sequence).

The rearrangement links TRBV10-2 to TRBJ1-2, with D unclear. Trimming cost V 0 bases and J 6 bases, with 8 bases left between them. Looked up from germline, CDR1 is WSHSY and CDR2 is SAAADI. The CDR3 runs 13 residues. The CDR3 DNA sequence: TGCGCCAGCAGTGAGTCGATACTGGATGGCTACACCTTC. Protein product: CASSESILDGYTF.

The chain employs TRBV5-1 and TRBJ2-7, with D tentatively TRBD1 or TRBD2 (5 bases each). V shed 6 bases and J shed 0 bases, with 10 bases lying between them. CDR3 size: 13 residues. CDR1 is SGHRS and CDR2 is YFSETQ in the germline V gene. As DNA, the CDR3 is TGCGCCAGCAACCCAGGGAGCTCCTACGAGCAGTACTTC. Protein: CASNPGSSYEQYF.

A few counts support this clone. The chain has TRBV18 and TRBJ1-2; TRBD1 might be the D (5 bases). This CDR3 region has 15 residues. CDR1 and CDR2 from the germline V gene are KGHSH and LQKENI. Trimming removed 4 bases at V and 2 bases at J, with 14 bases between. CDR3 in amino acids: CASSHGERGNYGYTF. The DNA of the CDR3 is TGTGCCAGCTCACACGGGGAACGGGGGAACTATGGCTACACCTTC.

V usage is TRBV27 and J usage is TRBJ1-5; D perhaps matches TRBD1 (5 bases). The germline V and J ends were trimmed by 8 bases and 3 bases, with 17 bases remaining between them. Per the germline V gene, CDR1 is MNHEY and CDR2 is SMNVEV (reference sequence). The CDR3 totals 15 residues. The CDR3 loop is CASARGGGPNQPQHF. The CDR3 region has the DNA TGTGCCAGCGCGCGCGGGGGGGGACCCAATCAGCCCCAGCATTTT.

The chain employs TRBV19 and TRBJ1-5; unclear D gene. The length of the CDR3 is 12 residues. With 7 bases removed from V and 2 bases from J, the gap between germline ends came to 6 bases. Germline CDR1 reads LNHDA; CDR2 reads SQIVND (reference sequence). CDR3 amino acids: CASTHGNQPQHF. The CDR3 coding sequence is TGTGCCAGTACCCACGGCAATCAGCCCCAGCATTTT.

The chain couples TRBV7-9 to TRBJ2-7, with 8 bases matching TRBD2. The germline gives CDR1 SEHNR, CDR2 FQNEAQ (reference sequence). V shed 5 bases, J shed 4 bases, and the junction held 10 bases outside the gene matches. The CDR3 length is 15 residues. CDR3: CASSRRGTRRYEQYF. DNA for the CDR3: TGTGCCAGCAGCAGACGAGGGACTAGAAGGTACGAGCAGTACTTC.

This clone was detected once. Compared with germline, one end of the junction differs, possibly owing to a read error. V and J are TRBV6-1 and TRBJ2-7; D not resolved. This CDR3 contains 14 residues. Germline lookup yields CDR1 MNHNS and CDR2 SASEGT. As DNA, the CDR3 is TGTGCCATCAGTCCTCCGAGGATCCCCTACGAGCAGTACTTC. It encodes CAISPPRIPYEQYF.

V gene TRBV7-9 combines with J gene TRBJ2-3, with D perhaps given as TRBD1 or TRBD2 (5 bases each). Trimming removed 3 bases at V and 6 bases at J, with 13 bases between. The CDR3 has 14 residues. CDR1 and CDR2 from the germline V gene are SEHNR and FQNEAQ (reference sequence). The CDR3 coding sequence is TGTGCCAGCAGCTTTACGGGGCCGACGGATACGCAGTATTTT. Protein product: CASSFTGPTDTQYF.

V usage is TRBV5-4 and J usage is TRBJ2-5; TRBD2 matches at 8 bases. Germline CDR1 is SGHNT and CDR2 is YYREEE (reference sequence). V lost 5 bases, J lost 3 bases, and 6 bases stayed unmatched. CDR3 length equals 14 residues. The CDR3 protein is CASSGGGGKETQYF. Here the CDR3 DNA reads TGTGCCAGCAGTGGGGGCGGGGGGAAAGAGACCCAGTACTTC.

The chain uses TRBV15 and TRBJ1-5; TRBD1 might be the D (6 bases). CDR1 is LNHNV, CDR2 YYDKDF, per germline (reference sequence). This CDR3 has 15 residues. Trimming stripped 5 bases from V and 6 bases from J, with 17 bases between. The CDR3 bases are TGTGCCACCAGCCCGCACAGGGCAGGAACTCAGCCCCAGCATTTT. It specifies CATSPHRAGTQPQHF.

The chain carries TRBV5-1 and TRBJ1-6, with TRBD1 identical over 11 bases. Germline-derived CDR1 and CDR2 are SGHRS and YFSETQ. This CDR3 spans 15 amino acids. After removal of 6 bases from V and 7 bases from J, the junction contained 6 bases not matched to a gene. CDR3 in DNA: TGCGCCAGCAACTCCGGGACAGGGGGAAATTCACCCCTCCACTTT. Protein product: CASNSGTGGNSPLHF.

The rearrangement uses TRBV9 and TRBJ1-1; D perhaps matches TRBD1 (6 bases). With 0 bases removed from V and 5 bases from J, the gap between germline ends came to 17 bases. The germline V gene encodes CDR1 SGDLS and CDR2 YYNGEE. The CDR3 extends over 16 amino acids. CDR3 sequence: CASSVATGGGWTEAFF. CDR3 sequence (DNA): TGTGCCAGCAGCGTAGCTACAGGAGGGGGATGGACTGAAGCTTTCTTT.

The genes are TRBV6-6 and TRBJ1-5, with D perhaps TRBD1 (5 bases). The germline V and J ends were trimmed by 6 bases and 1 base, with 13 bases remaining between them. The CDR3 consists of 15 residues. CDR1 is MNHNY and CDR2 is SVGAGI in the germline V gene (reference sequence). The CDR3 sequence: CASRNPRESNQPQHF. The CDR3 DNA follows: TGTGCCAGCAGAAACCCCAGGGAAAGCAATCAGCCCCAGCATTTT.

The rearrangement joins TRBV6-1 to TRBJ2-7; 9 nucleotides agree with TRBD2. The V gene end was trimmed by 4 bases and the J gene end by 2 bases; junction bases not matched to a gene: 6. CDR1 is MNHNS and CDR2 is SASEGT in the germline V gene. The CDR3 spans 15 residues. The CDR3 sequence: CASSGTSGSPYEQYF. In DNA, the CDR3 is TGTGCCAGCAGTGGTACTAGCGGGTCACCCTACGAGCAGTACTTC.

The chain recombines TRBV5-1 with TRBJ1-2; TRBD1 matches at 8 bases. V was clipped by 0 bases and J by 5 bases; unmatched bases: 6. The CDR3 is made up of 15 amino acids. Germline CDR1 SGHRS, CDR2 YFSETQ. CDR3 sequence (DNA): TGCGCCAGCAGCTTGGGGATAACAGGGGGATATGGCTACACCTTC. Amino acids: CASSLGITGGYGYTF.

The chain combines TRBV11-2 with TRBJ1-2; 9 bases line up with TRBD1. With 5 bases clipped from V and 1 base from J, the junction kept 5 bases outside the gene matches. The germline V gene encodes CDR1 SGHAT and CDR2 FQNNGV. The CDR3 contains 15 residues. The CDR3 DNA sequence: TGTGCCAGCAGCCGCGGGGACAGGGTTAACTATGGCTACACCTTC. It encodes CASSRGDRVNYGYTF.

V gene TRBV7-9 combines with J gene TRBJ1-2; D is ambiguous. The ends were cut back, 5 bases at V and 8 bases at J, with 9 bases in the middle. Germline V gene data show CDR1 as SEHNR and CDR2 as FQNEAQ (reference sequence). The CDR3 sequence is 11 residues long. Written as DNA, the CDR3 is TGTGCCAGCAGCCTAGAGGGAGGCTACACCTTC. It encodes CASSLEGGYTF.

The chain couples TRBV6-5 to TRBJ1-2; D gene ambiguous. V gave up 5 bases and J gave up 7 bases, with 8 bases separating them. The germline gives CDR1 MNHEY, CDR2 SVGAGI. The CDR3 contains 11 residues. The CDR3 DNA reads TGTGCCAGCAGTCCAGGTTCTGGCTACACCTTC. Amino acids: CASSPGSGYTF.

The chain links TRBV7-8 to TRBJ1-1, with D uncertain. This CDR3 region has 15 residues. The V end was cut by 7 bases, the J end by 1 base, with 16 bases between. Germline lookup yields CDR1 SGHVS and CDR2 FQNEAQ. In DNA, the CDR3 is TGTGCCAGCACCTTGGTTCTGCGGCAGAACACTGAAGCTTTCTTT. Translated: CASTLVLRQNTEAFF.

The chain has TRBV2 and TRBJ1-3, with D tentatively TRBD1 (5 bases). The V and J ends lost 1 base and 1 base respectively, with 8 bases between them. The CDR3 is 15 residues long. Germline values: CDR1 SNHLY, CDR2 FYNNEI. CDR3 protein: CASSEGQMSGNTIYF. In DNA form, the CDR3 reads TGTGCCAGCAGTGAAGGACAGATGTCTGGAAACACCATATATTTT.

The gene calls are TRBV11-1 and TRBJ2-2; D possibly uses TRBD1 or TRBD2 (6 bases each). Germline V gene sequence: CDR1 SGHAT, CDR2 FQDESV (reference sequence). V lost 1 base and J lost 1, with 10 bases in between. This CDR3 comprises 16 residues. The CDR3: CASSLEGGRNTGELFF. The CDR3 nucleotides are TGTGCCAGCAGCTTAGAGGGGGGAAGGAACACCGGGGAGCTGTTTTTT.

The chain combines TRBV7-3 with TRBJ1-1, with 9 bases identical to TRBD1. V gave up 4 bases and J gave up 6 bases; unmatched junction bases: 6. Germline-derived CDR1 and CDR2 are SGHTA and FQGTGA. The CDR3 is made up of 14 amino acids. The CDR3 sequence: CASSWDRVRAEAFF. CDR3 sequence (DNA): TGTGCCAGCAGCTGGGACAGGGTTAGGGCTGAAGCTTTCTTT.

V is TRBV7-9 and J is TRBJ1-5; 7 bases align to TRBD1. Germline trimming cut 2 bases from V and 6 bases from J; bases unmatched to any gene: 1. The germline gives CDR1 SEHNR, CDR2 FQNEAQ (reference sequence). The CDR3 is 13 amino acids. In nucleotides, the CDR3 is TGTGCCAGCAGCTTAACAGGGGTTCAGCCCCAGCATTTT. Protein product: CASSLTGVQPQHF.

This clone was seen only once. This sequence joins TRBV27 and TRBJ1-5; possibly TRBD1 for D (6 bases). This CDR3 has 14 amino acids. CDR1 and CDR2 (germline): MNHEY, SMNVEV (reference sequence). With 6 bases removed from V and 9 bases from J, the gap between germline ends came to 18 bases. This CDR3 is CASSLRGGPGPQHF. The CDR3 DNA reads TGTGCCAGCAGCCTCAGGGGCGGTCCGGGGCCCCAGCATTTT.

The rearrangement links TRBV4-1 to TRBJ1-2; 7 positions agree with TRBD1. Germline V lookup: CDR1 MGHRA, CDR2 YSYEKL. The CDR3 is 16 amino acids. The V segment lost 2 bases and the J segment 5 bases; nucleotides outside the gene matches: 11. This CDR3 reads CASSQPYRGWNYGYTF. In DNA form, the CDR3 reads TGCGCCAGCAGCCAACCATACAGGGGATGGAATTATGGCTACACCTTC.

CDR3: CASSRTSVGFITQYF. DNA for the CDR3: TGTGCCAGCAGTCGGACTAGCGTGGGATTTATTACGCAGTATTTT. The chain is built from TRBV2 and TRBJ2-3, with 9 bases aligning to TRBD2. The CDR3 is made up of 15 amino acids. J gave up 8 bases and V 5 bases, and 11 bases lay outside the gene matches. CDR1 SNHLY and CDR2 FYNNEI come from the germline V gene.

CDR3 in DNA: TGTGCTAGGAGGGGACAGGCAGGTGAAAAACTGTTTTTT. It specifies CARRGQAGEKLFF. V and J are TRBV12-5 and TRBJ1-4, with 8 bases lining up with TRBD1. V was clipped by 9 bases and J by 7 bases; unmatched bases: 7. The CDR3 extends over 13 amino acids. Germline CDR1 reads LGHNT; CDR2 reads FRNRAP.